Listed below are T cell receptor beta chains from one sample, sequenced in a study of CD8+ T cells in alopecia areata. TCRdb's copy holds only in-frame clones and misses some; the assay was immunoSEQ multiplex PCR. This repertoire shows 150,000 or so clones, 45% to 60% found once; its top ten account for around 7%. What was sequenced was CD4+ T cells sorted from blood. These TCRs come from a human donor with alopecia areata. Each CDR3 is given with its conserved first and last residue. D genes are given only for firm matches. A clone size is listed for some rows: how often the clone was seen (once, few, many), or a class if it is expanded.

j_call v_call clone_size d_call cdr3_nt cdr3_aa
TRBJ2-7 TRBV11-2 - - TGTGCCAGCAGCTTAGATCTGGTCGCGAGCTCCTACGAGCAGTACTTC CASSLDLVASSYEQYF
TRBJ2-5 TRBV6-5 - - TGTGCCAGCAGAGCGTTAGCGGAACCCCAAGAGACCCAGTACTTC CASRALAEPQETQYF
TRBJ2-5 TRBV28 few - TGTGCCAGCACCTCAGGGTCGTACCAAGAGACCCAGTACTTC CASTSGSYQETQYF
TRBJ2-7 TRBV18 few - TGTGCCAGCTCACCAAATCCGGACAGCACCTACGAGCAGTACTTC CASSPNPDSTYEQYF
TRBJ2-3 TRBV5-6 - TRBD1 TGTGCCAGCAGCGCGGAGGACAGGGGCACAGATACGCAGTATTTT CASSAEDRGTDTQYF
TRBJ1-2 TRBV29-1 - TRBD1 TGCAGCGTTGCCCTAGGGACAGGGGGCAACTATGGCTACACCTTC CSVALGTGGNYGYTF
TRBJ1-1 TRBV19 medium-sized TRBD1 TGTGCCAGTGAGGACAGGTGGAACACTGAAGCTTTCTTT CASEDRWNTEAFF
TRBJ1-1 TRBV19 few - TGTGCCAGTAGTATAAACCTCGGGGGGCTGGGCACTGAAGCTTTCTTT CASSINLGGLGTEAFF
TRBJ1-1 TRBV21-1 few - TGTGCCAGCAGCACCTTGGGGGTCACTGAAGCTTTCTTT CASSTLGVTEAFF
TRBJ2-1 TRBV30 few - TGTGCCTGGAGTGTAGGGGGGTCGGACAATGAGCAGTTCTTC CAWSVGGSDNEQFF
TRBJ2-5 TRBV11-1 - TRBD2 TGTGCCAGCAGCGAAACTAGCGGGACGGAGACCCAGTACTTC CASSETSGTETQYF
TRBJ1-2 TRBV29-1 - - TGCAGCGCCGAGGGGAATGGCTACACCTTC CSAEGNGYTF
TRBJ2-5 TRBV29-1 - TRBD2 TGCAGCGTTCGGGAGGGGAAAGAGACCCAGTACTTC CSVREGKETQYF
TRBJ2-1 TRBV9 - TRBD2 TGTGCCAGCAGCGCCCAGACTAGCGTCTCCTACAATGAGCAGTTCTTC CASSAQTSVSYNEQFF
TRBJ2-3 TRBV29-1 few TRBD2 TGCAGCGTTGAAAAAGGACTAGCGTCTGATACGCAGTATTTT CSVEKGLASDTQYF
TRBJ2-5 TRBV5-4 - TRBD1 TGTGCCAGCAGGGACAGGGACCAAGAGACCCAGTACTTC CASRDRDQETQYF
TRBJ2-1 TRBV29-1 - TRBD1 TGCAGCGTTGACAGGGGGCGCGGATACAATGAGCAGTTCTTC CSVDRGRGYNEQFF
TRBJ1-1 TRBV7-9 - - TGTGCCAGCAGCTTAGCCGGCACTGAAGCTTTCTTT CASSLAGTEAFF
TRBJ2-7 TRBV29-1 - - TGCAGCTTCTCTGGGGGGCGCGGTGGGATGAGCTCCTACGAGCAGTACTTC CSFSGGRGGMSSYEQYF
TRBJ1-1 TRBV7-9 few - TGTGCCAGCAGCTCTACAGGGAACACTGAAGCTTTCTTT CASSSTGNTEAFF
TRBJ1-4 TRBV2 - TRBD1 TGTGCCAGCAGTGCGAACAGGGGGCGTGAAAAACTGTTTTTT CASSANRGREKLFF
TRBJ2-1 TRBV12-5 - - TGTGCTAGTGGTCCGCCGGGACTGGAATACGCTGAGCAGTTCTTC CASGPPGLEYAEQFF
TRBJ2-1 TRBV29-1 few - TGCAGCGCCGGGGACAATGAGCAGTTCTTC CSAGDNEQFF
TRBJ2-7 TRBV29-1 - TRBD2 TGCAGCGTGCCCCGGGGCGGGAGCCTATACGAGCAGTACTTC CSVPRGGSLYEQYF
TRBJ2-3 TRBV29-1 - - TGCAGCGTCAGAGGGGTACTGAACACAGATACGCAGTATTTT CSVRGVLNTDTQYF
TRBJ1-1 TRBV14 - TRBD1 TGTGCCAGCACCAGGACAGGGGGGACTGAAGCTTTCTTT CASTRTGGTEAFF
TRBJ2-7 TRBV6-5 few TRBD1 TGTGCCAGCAGTTACTCGAAAGGGACAGGGGCCGAGCAGTACTTC CASSYSKGTGAEQYF
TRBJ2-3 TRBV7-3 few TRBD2 TGTGCCAGCAGTCCTCAAGGACTAGCGGGCACAGATACGCAGTATTTT CASSPQGLAGTDTQYF
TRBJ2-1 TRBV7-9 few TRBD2 TGTGCCAGCAGCGGGCGGCTAGCGGGAGTTGACAATGAGCAGTTCTTC CASSGRLAGVDNEQFF
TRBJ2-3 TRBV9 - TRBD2 TGTGCCAGCAGCCTCAGCGGGAATACGGATACGCAGTATTTT CASSLSGNTDTQYF
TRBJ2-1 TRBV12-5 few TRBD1 TGTGCTAGTGGTTCAGACAGGGGGCTGATCGATGAGCAGTTCTTC CASGSDRGLIDEQFF
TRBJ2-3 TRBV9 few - TGTGCCAGCAGCGTAGACTTTGCCGTGGGCACAGATACGCAGTATTTT CASSVDFAVGTDTQYF
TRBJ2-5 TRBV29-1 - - TGCAGCGTTGGTGACTGGCAAGAGACCCAGTACTTC CSVGDWQETQYF
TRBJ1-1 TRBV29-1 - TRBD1 TGCAGCGTTCGGACAGGGGGCACTGAAGCTTTCTTT CSVRTGGTEAFF
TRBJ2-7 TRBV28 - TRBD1 TGTGCCAGCAGAATGACAGGGGGCGACTACGAGCAGTACTTC CASRMTGGDYEQYF
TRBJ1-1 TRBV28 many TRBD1 TGTGCCAGCAGTTCGACAGGGGTGGGAGACACTGAAGCTTTCTTT CASSSTGVGDTEAFF
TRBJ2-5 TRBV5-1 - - TGCGCCAGCAGCTTGGCCGGATTTGACCCGTACTTC CASSLAGFDPYF
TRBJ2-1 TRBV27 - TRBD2 TGTGCCAGCAGTTTAACTAGCGGGAGGGGCAATGAGCAGTTCTTC CASSLTSGRGNEQFF
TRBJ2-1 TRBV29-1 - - TGCAGCGTTGAACCAGGTTACGTGGAGCAGTTCTTC CSVEPGYVEQFF
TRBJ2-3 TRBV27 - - TGTGCCAGCAGTTTGGTGGGAGAAGTGGTTACGCAGTATTTT CASSLVGEVVTQYF
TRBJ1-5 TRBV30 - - TGTGCCTGGAAAGGGACGGTAGCAAATCAGCCCCAGCATTTT CAWKGTVANQPQHF
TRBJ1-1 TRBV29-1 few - TGCAGCGTTGGGGGGGTCCACACTGAAGCTTTCTTT CSVGGVHTEAFF